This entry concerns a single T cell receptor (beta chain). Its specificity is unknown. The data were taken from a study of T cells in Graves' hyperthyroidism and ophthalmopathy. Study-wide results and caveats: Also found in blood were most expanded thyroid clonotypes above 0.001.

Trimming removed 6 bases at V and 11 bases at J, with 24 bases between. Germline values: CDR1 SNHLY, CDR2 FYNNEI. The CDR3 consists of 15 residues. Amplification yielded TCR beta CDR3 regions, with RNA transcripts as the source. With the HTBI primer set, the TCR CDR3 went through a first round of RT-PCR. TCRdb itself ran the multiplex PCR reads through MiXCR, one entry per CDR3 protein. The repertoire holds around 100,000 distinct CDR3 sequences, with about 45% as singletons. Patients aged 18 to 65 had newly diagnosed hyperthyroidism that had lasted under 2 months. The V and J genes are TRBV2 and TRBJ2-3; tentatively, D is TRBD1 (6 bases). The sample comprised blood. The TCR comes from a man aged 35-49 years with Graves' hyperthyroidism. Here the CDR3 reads CASSHRDGAHNEQYF. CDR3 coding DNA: TGTGCCAGCAGCCACAGGGACGGGGCACACAATGAGCAGTATTTT.